This T cell receptor beta chain was sequenced during a study of vaccination and CD4 T cells after COVID-19. With the Oncomine TCR Beta short-read assay, DNA from cultured CD4+ T cells was sequenced. Via MiXCR, TCRdb re-called the PCR reads, giving one row per CDR3 protein. This sample has about 15,000 distinct CDR3 sequences; 53% occur once, and the top ten carry under 5%. The treatment is: roughly 11-day PBMC culture with coronavirus spike peptide pools or control peptides (ViraFEST assay). This clonotype was detected only a few times. What it binds is not known. The V and J ends lost 0 bases and 8 bases respectively, with 10 bases between them. The CDR3 runs 13 residues. Germline CDR1 reads MNHEY; CDR2 reads SVGAGI.

The clonotype originates from a human donor who had recovered from COVID-19. The sample consisted of CD4+ T cells from blood, cultured in vitro, taken before SARS-CoV-2 vaccination. This chain uses TRBV6-5 with TRBJ1-2; no firm D call. The DNA for the CDR3 is TGTGCCAGCAGTTACTCGGGAGTACGAGGCTACACCTTC. This encodes CASSYSGVRGYTF.